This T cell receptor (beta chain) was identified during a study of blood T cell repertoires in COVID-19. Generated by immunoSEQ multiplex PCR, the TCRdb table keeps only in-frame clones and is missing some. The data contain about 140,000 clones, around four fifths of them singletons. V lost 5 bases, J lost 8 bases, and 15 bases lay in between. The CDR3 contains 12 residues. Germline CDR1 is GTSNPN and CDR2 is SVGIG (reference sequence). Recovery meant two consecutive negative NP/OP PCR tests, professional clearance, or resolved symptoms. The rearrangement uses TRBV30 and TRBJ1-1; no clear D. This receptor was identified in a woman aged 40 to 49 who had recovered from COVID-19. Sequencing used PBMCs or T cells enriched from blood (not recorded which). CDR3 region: CAWGETVSEAFF. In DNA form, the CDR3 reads TGTGCCTGGGGGGAGACGGTTTCAGAAGCTTTCTTT.